This T cell receptor (beta chain) was identified during a study of CD8+ T cells in alopecia areata. Background on the study: Tofacitinib was taken orally by treated patients, and the dose was 5 to 10 mg twice daily. Tofacitinib ran 6 to 18 months, followed by 6 months off drug.

CDR3 size: 11 residues. Trimming removed 1 base at V and 7 bases at J, with 7 bases between. Germline values: CDR1 GTSNPN, CDR2 SVGIG (reference sequence). Study-wide results and caveats: Numerous clones, expanded in lesions, remained in scalp and blood during tofacitinib.

For this clone: The antigen remains unidentified.

Treatment indicated: oral pan-JAK inhibitor, 5-10 mg twice daily. Researchers picked out CD4+ and CD8+ T cells from PBMCs by sorting. Following extraction, RNA underwent reverse transcription to cDNA, which served as the sequencing template. Assay: immunoSEQ multiplex PCR; the TCRdb copy retains only in-frame clones and omits some. Here the sample spans 150,000 to 200,000 clones, approximately 67% being singletons. The sequencing here drew on CD4+ T cells sorted from blood, taken at week 49, from a patient treated with tofacitinib. The sequence was collected from a human donor with alopecia areata. The rearrangement links TRBV30 to TRBJ1-1; no reliable D call. CDR3 residues: CAWSDRYEAFF. Written as DNA, the CDR3 is TGTGCCTGGAGTGACCGCTATGAAGCTTTCTTT.